This T cell receptor (beta chain) was retrieved from a study of blood T cell repertoires in COVID-19 (dated by TCRdb to 2020 to 2022). For context, the study as a whole: Collaborator samples came from the United States, Italy and Spain and covered acute and convalescent phases of COVID-19. The prospective study material was composed of cDNA or gDNA derived from T cells, B-cell-depleted T cells, or PBMCs. Subjects who had been exposed to COVID-19, were actively infected with it, or had recovered from it provided the deeply sampled blood TCRbeta repertoires that made up the dataset. The repertoires were made available in a free public database intended to serve as a resource for research on the immune response to SARS-CoV-2. Samples came from the ongoing ImmuneRACE study (first 160 participants) plus 1,254 subjects from 6 global collaborators. The sample metadata nearly always contained a de-identified subject ID, COVID-19 status, age in years and sex. Where HLA class I and class II types were available, the types were taken from metadata supplied by the sample provider, not from assay-based typing. What the research found in general, with its limitations: Clinical and demographic metadata were provided uncurated, with the amount varying by source and participant.

The collaborating institutions used their own protocols to collect whole blood in K2EDTA tubes. For TCRbeta analysis, collaborator samples were shipped as frozen whole blood, as isolated PBMCs, or as DNA extracted from either sample type. This clone was seen only once. Its antigen remains unidentified. Base-call qualities are not available, and no considerably larger clone is one nucleotide away. The CDR3 contains 15 residues, cysteine and phenylalanine counted. Only the CDR3 DNA is retained, 45 bases long and in frame from the first base. The germline V gene (reference sequence) yields SEHNR for CDR1 and FQNEAQ for CDR2. Trimming removed 4 bases from V and 5 bases from J; the gene matches leave 6 bases unexplained. TCRbeta CDR3 regions were amplified from genomic DNA using the immunoSEQ Assay, a bias-controlled multiplex PCR. The original pipeline was this. The number of nucleated cells in each sample was estimated by amplification of reference gene primers within the assay. To quantify the absolute abundance of each unique TCRbeta CDR3 rearrangement, sequence reads were collapsed and filtered. For each sample, productive Simpson clonality was calculated by taking the square root of Simpson's diversity index across productive rearrangements. Drawn from immuneACCESS, this table holds only the in-frame rearrangements with V and J called that TCRdb kept. Clones are partly lost; checked studies trace under half to an unresolved V gene and leave the rest unexplained. The DNA gave D and trimming, while V, J and clone size come from that table. The sample records fewer than 250,000 clones, 75% to 90% of which are singletons. Of the sample, roughly 0.7% falls within the top ten clones.

The sequence was obtained from a man between 40 and 49 years old with acute or convalescent COVID-19. The rearranged chain carries TRBV7-9 and TRBJ1-5, with TRBD1 matching 9 junction bases. The specimen was peripheral blood. The CDR3 protein is CASSSWDRVDQPQHF. The DNA is TGTGCCAGCAGCTCCTGGGACAGGGTCGATCAGCCCCAGCATTTT.